The 25 T cell receptor beta chains presented below share a single source sample, sequenced in a study of beta chain features in type 1 diabetes listed by TCRdb under 2018. Their target antigens are unknown. The investigation overall reported the following: Type 1 diabetes patients showed a moderate but significant shortening of TCRB CDR3 length in all four CD4+ subsets.

To prepare the library, the immunoSEQ multiplex PCR assay was applied. The entire isolated RNA was reverse transcribed using the High Capacity cDNA Reverse Transcription Kit, and thus expressed TCRB transcripts were sequenced. The table comes from immuneACCESS by way of TCRdb, which keeps in-frame sequences with V and J called. Part of the clones is missing from these tables; in studies checked, under half for an unresolved V gene and the rest for unknown reasons. This sample holds over 90,000 clones; roughly 28% were observed only once. Of the sample, 0.53% is held by the ten largest clones. Input material: central memory CD4+ T cells from blood. The receptors were gathered from a woman aged 18-35 years with type 1 diabetes.

In its sample, this clone was seen a few times. This chain uses TRBV6-6 with TRBJ2-1, with D possibly matching TRBD2 (6 bases). The length of the CDR3 is 15 residues. CDR1 and CDR2 from the germline V gene are MNHNY and SVGAGI (reference sequence). Trimming stripped 6 bases from V and 8 bases from J, with 20 bases between. As DNA, the CDR3 is TGTGCCAGCAGGGGCGGGACGGGACCTTCCTATGAGCAGTTCTTC. Protein product: CASRGGTGPSYEQFF.

The J gene is TRBJ2-1, the V gene TRBV6-1; 10 bases agree with TRBD2. This CDR3 has 15 residues. Germline trimming cut 5 bases from V and 1 base from J; bases unmatched to any gene: 2. CDR1 is MNHNS, CDR2 SASEGT, per germline. Here the CDR3 reads CASSLAGESYNEQFF. DNA of the CDR3: TGTGCCAGCAGTCTAGCGGGAGAGTCCTACAATGAGCAGTTCTTC.

The chain carries TRBV7-9 and TRBJ2-3; 9 nucleotides align to TRBD1. Trimming removed 5 bases from V and 0 bases from J; junction bases left unmatched: 12. The germline V gene encodes CDR1 SEHNR and CDR2 FQNEAQ (reference sequence). This CDR3 is 18 amino acids long. The CDR3 coding sequence is TGTGCCAGCAGCGCGCCCGGGACAGGGATAACTAGCACAGATACGCAGTATTTT. As protein: CASSAPGTGITSTDTQYF.

The table lists this clone with a few counts. The V call is TRBV7-2, the J call TRBJ2-5; 7 nucleotides align to TRBD1. Germline trimming cut 5 bases from V and 2 bases from J; bases unmatched to any gene: 14. Germline CDR1 SGHTA, CDR2 FQGNSA. The CDR3 consists of 17 residues. CDR3 in DNA: TGTGCCAGCAGCCCAGGGGGATGGCAGGGGCGGCAAGAGACCCAGTACTTC. Amino acid sequence: CASSPGGWQGRQETQYF.

Regarding this clone: Other DNA variants within this sample encode the same CDR3. The chain combines TRBV29-1 with TRBJ2-5, with 11 bases that match TRBD1. Germline assignment: CDR1 SQVTM and CDR2 ANQGSEA. The CDR3 contains 13 residues. With 6 bases clipped from V and 1 base from J, the junction kept 1 base outside the gene matches. CDR3 DNA sequence: TGCAGCGTCGGGACAGGGGGCCAAGAGACCCAGTACTTC. This sequence encodes CSVGTGGQETQYF.

This chain joins TRBV6-1 and TRBJ2-1, with D perhaps matching TRBD1 (5 bases). The CDR3 has 15 residues. The V end lost 3 bases, the J end lost 0 bases, and 9 bases lay between the germline ends. Germline V gene lookup returns CDR1 MNHNS and CDR2 SASEGT. CDR3 in amino acids: CASSEGQSSYNEQFF. CDR3 bases: TGTGCCAGCAGTGAGGGGCAGAGCTCCTACAATGAGCAGTTCTTC.

This clone showed up just a few times. In nucleotides, the CDR3 is TGCGCCAGCAGCCAAGGGGTCAGCGGGAGGGCCGATCACGAGCAGTACTTC. It yields the protein CASSQGVSGRADHEQYF. This rearrangement joins TRBV4-1 to TRBJ2-7; 10 bases are shared with TRBD2. Trimming removed 1 base from V and 5 bases from J; junction bases left unmatched: 11. CDR1 is MGHRA and CDR2 is YSYEKL in the germline V gene. The CDR3 consists of 17 residues.

The chain uses TRBV4-2 and TRBJ2-1; 7 nucleotides agree with TRBD1. Germline CDR1 is LGHNA and CDR2 is YNFKEQ. V lost 2 bases and J lost 1; bases outside the gene matches: 5. This CDR3 spans 16 amino acids. The CDR3 protein is CASSQKQGFSYNEQFF. The CDR3 bases are TGTGCCAGCAGCCAAAAACAGGGGTTTTCCTACAATGAGCAGTTCTTC.

Only a few counts were recorded for this clone. V and J are TRBV5-4 and TRBJ2-7; no clear D. Per germline, CDR1 SGHNT and CDR2 YYREEE (reference sequence). The CDR3 spans 13 residues. The V end lost 4 bases, the J end lost 2 bases, and 10 bases lay between the germline ends. The CDR3 sequence is CASSGLLTYEQYF. CDR3 nucleotides: TGTGCCAGCAGCGGCCTCCTCACCTACGAGCAGTACTTC.

This clone was counted between two and nine times. CDR3 in amino acids: CASSFGDRDTLEQFF. CDR3 nucleotides: TGTGCCAGCAGCTTCGGGGACAGGGATACACTTGAGCAGTTCTTC. The V call is TRBV5-8, the J call TRBJ2-1; 9 bases agree with TRBD1. The CDR3 extends over 15 amino acids. Per germline, CDR1 SGHTS and CDR2 YDEGEE. The J segment lost 9 bases and the V segment lost 2 bases, leaving 9 bases of the junction unmatched.

In this sample, this clone turned up a few times. The chain combines TRBV18 with TRBJ2-5, with 11 bases identical to TRBD2. Germline trimming cut 8 bases from V and 5 bases from J; bases unmatched to any gene: 7. The CDR3 spans 14 residues. Per germline, CDR1 KGHSH and CDR2 LQKENI. The CDR3 is CASTQTSGTETQYF. In DNA form, the CDR3 reads TGTGCCAGCACCCAGACTAGCGGGACTGAGACCCAGTACTTC. Full variable domain (rest looked up from reference TRBV18 and TRBJ2-5): NAGVMQNPRHLVRRRGQEARLRCSPMKGHSHVYWYRQLPEEGLKFMVYLQKENIIDESGMPKERFSAEFPKEGPSILRIQQVVRGDSAAYFCASTQTSGTETQYFGPGTRLLVL.

The chain employs TRBV5-6 and TRBJ2-2, with 7 bases that match TRBD2. Germline V gene data show CDR1 as SGHDT and CDR2 as YYEEEE. The V segment lost 0 bases and the J segment 6 bases; nucleotides outside the gene matches: 8. The CDR3 consists of 16 residues. CDR3 residues: CASSLGASGGAGELFF. CDR3 sequence (DNA): TGTGCCAGCAGCTTGGGGGCTAGCGGTGGGGCCGGGGAGCTGTTTTTT. Using reference TRBV5-6 and TRBJ2-2 for the parts outside the CDR3, the full variable domain is DAGVTQSPTHLIKTRGQQVTLRCSPKSGHDTVSWYQQALGQGPQFIFQYYEEEERQRGNFPDRFSGHQFPNYSSELNVNALLLGDSALYLCASSLGASGGAGELFFGEGSRLTVL.

The rearrangement uses TRBV30 and TRBJ2-5; D uncertain. V was cut by 4 bases and J by 0 bases, with 6 bases left in between. The CDR3 has 12 amino acids. From germline, CDR1 is GTSNPN and CDR2 SVGIG (reference sequence). Here the CDR3 reads CAWIRNQETQYF. CDR3 coding DNA: TGTGCCTGGATCAGAAACCAAGAGACCCAGTACTTC. Supplemented by reference TRBV30 and TRBJ2-5, the full variable domain reads SQTIHQWPATLVQPVGSPLSLECTVEGTSNPNLYWYRQAAGRGLQLLFYSVGIGQISSEVPQNLSASRPQDRQFILSSKKLLLSDSGFYLCAWIRNQETQYFGPGTRLLVL.

The chain employs TRBV4-3 and TRBJ2-3; a weak D match, TRBD2 (5 bases). Germline CDR1 is LGHNA and CDR2 is YSLEER. Trimming shortened V by 4 bases and J by 4 bases, and 12 bases separated the two germline ends. The CDR3 covers 14 residues. CDR3 amino acids: CASSRRTYPDTQYF. CDR3 sequence (DNA): TGCGCCAGCAGCCGACGGACTTACCCAGATACGCAGTATTTT.

This clone was seen only a few times. CDR3 nucleotide sequence: TGCGCCAGCACCGCCGGGACAGCTACCCTTTCCTACACCTTC. Encoded protein: CASTAGTATLSYTF. This chain links TRBV5-1 with TRBJ1-2; 7 nucleotides match TRBD1. Germline assignment: CDR1 SGHRS and CDR2 YFSETQ. The J segment lost 10 bases and the V segment lost 6 bases, leaving 15 bases of the junction unmatched. There are 14 residues in the CDR3.

This clone was counted only a few times. V and J are TRBV2 and TRBJ2-1; maybe TRBD2 (5 bases). Germline CDR1 reads SNHLY; CDR2 reads FYNNEI. The CDR3 spans 15 residues. Deletions cut 5 bases from V and 0 bases from J, with 11 bases between. CDR3 residues: CASSRGGSSYNEQFF. The CDR3 nucleotides are TGTGCCAGCAGTCGTGGAGGTAGCTCCTACAATGAGCAGTTCTTC.

This clone was counted a few times. The CDR3 loop reads CASSSKREGPTDTQYF. CDR3 DNA: TGCGCCAGCAGCTCAAAGCGGGAGGGCCCGACAGATACGCAGTATTTT. The chain has TRBV5-1 and TRBJ2-3, with 10 positions matching TRBD2. The CDR3 runs to 16 residues. From germline, CDR1 is SGHRS and CDR2 YFSETQ. The V and J ends lost 3 bases and 3 bases, in that order; junction bases with no gene match: 7. Full variable domain (remainder filled in from reference TRBV5-1 and TRBJ2-3): KAGVTQTPRYLIKTRGQQVTLSCSPISGHRSVSWYQQTPGQGLQFLFEYFSETQRNKGNFPGRFSGRQFSNSRSEMNVSTLELGDSALYLCASSSKREGPTDTQYFGPGTRLTVL.

The chain combines TRBV5-6 with TRBJ1-2; D possibly corresponds to TRBD1 (6 bases). Trimming left V 5 bases short and J 12 bases short, with 17 bases between. CDR1 is SGHDT and CDR2 is YYEEEE in the germline V gene. This CDR3 has 12 amino acids. In DNA form, the CDR3 reads TGTGCCAGCAGAAAAAGAACCGGGACAAACACCTTC. This translates into CASRKRTGTNTF.

A word on this clone: This sequence may be a read error, since a much larger clone differs from it by one base. The chain combines TRBV28 with TRBJ1-1, with TRBD1 as a possible D gene (6 bases). V was clipped by 6 bases and J by 1 base, with 9 bases between them. Germline CDR1 is MDHEN and CDR2 is SYDVKM. The CDR3 runs 13 residues. The CDR3 nucleotides are TGTGCCAGCAGCTCGACAGGGAACACTGAAGCTTTCTTT. It translates to CASSSTGNTEAFF.

In this sample, this clone turned up many times. The chain joins TRBV7-7 to TRBJ1-2; 8 bases agree with TRBD1. After removal of 10 bases from V and 8 bases from J, the junction contained 6 bases not matched to a gene. Germline loops: CDR1 SSHAT, CDR2 FNYEAQ (reference sequence). The CDR3 spans 11 residues. CDR3 amino acids: CAIQGAEGYTF. The CDR3 region has the DNA TGTGCCATTCAGGGGGCGGAAGGCTACACCTTC.

This clone was recorded a few times. The rearrangement uses TRBV27 and TRBJ1-1; D gene ambiguous. Germline V gene data show CDR1 as MNHEY and CDR2 as SMNVEV (reference sequence). The V end lost 3 bases, the J end lost 1 base, and 9 bases lay between the germline ends. The CDR3 contains 14 residues. The CDR3 sequence is CASSFYPENTEAFF. The CDR3 DNA reads as TGTGCCAGCAGTTTTTATCCAGAGAACACTGAAGCTTTCTTT.

The genes are TRBV7-9 and TRBJ2-5, with D possibly matching TRBD1 (5 bases). Germline V CDR1 and CDR2: SEHNR, FQNEAQ (reference sequence). The CDR3 consists of 10 residues. V was trimmed by 7 bases and J by 5 bases, leaving 5 bases between them. The CDR3 here is CASTGETQYF. The CDR3 nucleotides are TGTGCCAGCACAGGGGAGACCCAGTACTTC.

The CDR3 bases are TGTGCCAGCAGTGAAAGCGGGGGCGCTGGGGCCAACGTCCTGACTTTC. This encodes CASSESGGAGANVLTF. The chain employs TRBV2 and TRBJ2-6, with 8 bases that match TRBD2. The CDR3 consists of 16 residues. Losses at the gene ends were 2 bases for V and 2 bases for J; bases not matched to a gene: 2. CDR1 is SNHLY, CDR2 FYNNEI, per germline.

The chain is built from TRBV11-2 and TRBJ2-7; weak D call: TRBD1 (6 bases). Germline CDR1 and CDR2: SGHAT and FQNNGV. CDR3 length: 15 residues. Trimming pared 1 base from V and 2 bases from J, leaving 12 bases between. This chain's CDR3 is CASSLAGRGTYEQYF. The DNA of the CDR3 is TGTGCCAGCAGCTTAGCGGGCAGGGGCACCTACGAGCAGTACTTC.

This chain joins TRBV2 and TRBJ2-1; TRBD2 matches at 7 bases. The trim removed 7 bases at V and 9 bases at J, leaving 12 bases unmatched. Germline-derived CDR1 and CDR2 are SNHLY and FYNNEI. The CDR3 runs to 14 residues. In DNA form, the CDR3 reads TGTGCCAGCAAGCCGGGCGGGACGGGGGGTGAGCAGTTCTTC. This sequence encodes CASKPGGTGGEQFF.